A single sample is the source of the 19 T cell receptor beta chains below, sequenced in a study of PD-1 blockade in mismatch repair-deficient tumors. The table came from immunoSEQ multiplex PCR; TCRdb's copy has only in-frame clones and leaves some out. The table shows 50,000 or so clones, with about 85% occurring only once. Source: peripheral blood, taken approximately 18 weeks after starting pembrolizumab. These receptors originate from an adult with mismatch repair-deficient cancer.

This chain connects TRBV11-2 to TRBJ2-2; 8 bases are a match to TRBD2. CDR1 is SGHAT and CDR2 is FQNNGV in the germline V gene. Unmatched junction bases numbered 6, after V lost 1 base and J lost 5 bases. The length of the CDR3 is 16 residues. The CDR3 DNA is TGTGCCAGCAGCTTAGGGGGAGCGGGAGCTACCGGGGAGCTGTTTTTT. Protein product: CASSLGGAGATGELFF.

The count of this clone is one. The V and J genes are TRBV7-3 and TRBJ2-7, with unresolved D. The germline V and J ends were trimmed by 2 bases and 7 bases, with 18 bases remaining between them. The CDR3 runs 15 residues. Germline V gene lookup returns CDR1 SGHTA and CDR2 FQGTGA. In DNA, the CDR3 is TGTGCCAGCAGCTTAGAGCCAGGTTGGGGTGGGGAGCAGTACTTC. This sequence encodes CASSLEPGWGGEQYF.

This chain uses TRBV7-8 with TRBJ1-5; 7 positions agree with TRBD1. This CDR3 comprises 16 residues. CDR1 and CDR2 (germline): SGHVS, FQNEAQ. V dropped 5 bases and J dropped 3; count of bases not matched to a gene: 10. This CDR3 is CASSLRDREFNQPQHF. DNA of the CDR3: TGTGCCAGCAGCCTTCGGGACAGAGAATTCAATCAGCCCCAGCATTTT.

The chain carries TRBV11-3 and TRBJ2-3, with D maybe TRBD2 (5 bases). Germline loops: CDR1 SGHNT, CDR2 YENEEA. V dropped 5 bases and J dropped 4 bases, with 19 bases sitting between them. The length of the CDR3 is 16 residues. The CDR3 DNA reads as TGTGCCAGCAGCGTTTTCCGGGGAGCGGCGGCAGATACGCAGTATTTT. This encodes CASSVFRGAAADTQYF.

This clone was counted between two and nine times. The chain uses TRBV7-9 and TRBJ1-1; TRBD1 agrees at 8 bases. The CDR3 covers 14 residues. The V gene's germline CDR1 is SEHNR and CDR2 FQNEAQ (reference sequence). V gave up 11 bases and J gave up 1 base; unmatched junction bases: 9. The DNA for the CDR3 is TGTGCCGGAGATGCGGACAGGGAGAACACTGAAGCTTTCTTT. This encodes CAGDADRENTEAFF.

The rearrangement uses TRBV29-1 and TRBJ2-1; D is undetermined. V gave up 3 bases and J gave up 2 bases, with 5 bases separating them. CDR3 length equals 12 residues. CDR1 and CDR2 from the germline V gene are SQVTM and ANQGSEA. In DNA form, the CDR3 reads TGCAGCGTTGACCCCACCTACAATGAGCAGTTCTTC. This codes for CSVDPTYNEQFF.

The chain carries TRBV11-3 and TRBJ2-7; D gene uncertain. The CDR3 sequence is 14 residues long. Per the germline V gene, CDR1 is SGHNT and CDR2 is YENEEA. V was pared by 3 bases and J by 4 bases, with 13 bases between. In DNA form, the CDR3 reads TGTGCCAGCAGCTTGGGAAGTGGGGTTTACGAGCAGTACTTC. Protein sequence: CASSLGSGVYEQYF.

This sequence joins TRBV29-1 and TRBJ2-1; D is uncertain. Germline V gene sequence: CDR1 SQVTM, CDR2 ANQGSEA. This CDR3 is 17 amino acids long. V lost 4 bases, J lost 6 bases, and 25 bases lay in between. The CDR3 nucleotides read TGCAGCGTTGGAGGTATGTTTGGCTCCCTGCAGGCCAATGAGCAGTTCTTC. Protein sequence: CSVGGMFGSLQANEQFF.

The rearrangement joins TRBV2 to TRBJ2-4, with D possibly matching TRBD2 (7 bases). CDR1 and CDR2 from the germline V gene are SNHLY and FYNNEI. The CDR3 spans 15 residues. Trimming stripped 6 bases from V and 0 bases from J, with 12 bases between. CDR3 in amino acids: CASRGGTLAKNIQYF. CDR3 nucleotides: TGTGCCAGCAGGGGGGGGACACTAGCCAAAAACATTCAGTACTTC. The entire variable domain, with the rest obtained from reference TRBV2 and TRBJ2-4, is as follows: EPEVTQTPSHQVTQMGQEVILRCVPISNHLYFYWYRQILGQKVEFLVSFYNNEISEKSEIFDDQFSVERPDGSNFTLKIRSTKLEDSAMYFCASRGGTLAKNIQYFGAGTRLSVL.

The CDR3 DNA reads TGTGCCATCAGTTCGGGGGGACCGAGTGGAAACACCATATATTTT. Protein product: CAISSGGPSGNTIYF. This chain connects TRBV10-3 to TRBJ1-3; D may be TRBD1 (5 bases). In germline, CDR1 is ENHRY, CDR2 SYGVKD. The CDR3 is 15 residues long. V shed 5 bases and J shed 3 bases, with 14 bases lying between them.

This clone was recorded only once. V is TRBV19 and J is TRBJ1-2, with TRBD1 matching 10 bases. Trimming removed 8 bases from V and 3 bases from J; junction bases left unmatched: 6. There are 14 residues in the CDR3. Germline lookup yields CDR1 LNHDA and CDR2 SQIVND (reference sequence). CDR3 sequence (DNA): TGTGCCAGTGAGACAGGGGGCCTCCACTATGGCTACACCTTC. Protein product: CASETGGLHYGYTF. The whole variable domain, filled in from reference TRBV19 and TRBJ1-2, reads DGGITQSPKYLFRKEGQNVTLSCEQNLNHDAMYWYRQDPGQGLRLIYYSQIVNDFQKGDIAEGYSVSREKKESFPLTVTSAQKNPTAFYLCASETGGLHYGYTFGSGTRLTVV.

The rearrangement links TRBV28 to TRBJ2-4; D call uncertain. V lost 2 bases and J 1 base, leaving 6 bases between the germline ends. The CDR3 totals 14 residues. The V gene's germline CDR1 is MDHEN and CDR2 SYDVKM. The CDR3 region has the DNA TGTGCCAGCAGTTTAGCACTGGCCAAAAACATTCAGTACTTC. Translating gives CASSLALAKNIQYF.

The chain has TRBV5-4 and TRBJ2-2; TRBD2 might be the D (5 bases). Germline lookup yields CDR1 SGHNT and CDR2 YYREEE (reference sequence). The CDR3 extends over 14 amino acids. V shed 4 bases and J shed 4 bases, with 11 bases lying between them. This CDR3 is CASSRSAGTGELFF. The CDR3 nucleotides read TGTGCCAGCAGCCGTTCGGCGGGCACCGGGGAGCTGTTTTTT. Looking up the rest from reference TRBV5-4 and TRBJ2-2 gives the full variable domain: ETGVTQSPTHLIKTRGQQVTLRCSSQSGHNTVSWYQQALGQGPQFIFQYYREEENGRGNFPPRFSGLQFPNYSSELNVNALELDDSALYLCASSRSAGTGELFFGEGSRLTVL.

Here the CDR3 reads CASSLDRGRDEQFF. For the CDR3, the DNA is TGTGCCAGCAGCTTAGACAGGGGGCGAGATGAGCAGTTCTTC. V is TRBV7-8 and J is TRBJ2-1; TRBD1 matches 9 bases. J was trimmed by 8 bases and V by 1 base; bases with no gene match: 3. There are 14 residues in the CDR3. Per the germline V gene, CDR1 is SGHVS and CDR2 is FQNEAQ.

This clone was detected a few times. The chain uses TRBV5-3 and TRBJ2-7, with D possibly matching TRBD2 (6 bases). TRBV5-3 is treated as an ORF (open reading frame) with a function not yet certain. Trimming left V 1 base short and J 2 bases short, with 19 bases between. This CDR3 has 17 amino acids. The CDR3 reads CARSLSRTGDEAYEQYF. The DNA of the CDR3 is TGTGCCAGAAGCTTGTCTCGAACGGGGGATGAGGCCTACGAGCAGTACTTC.

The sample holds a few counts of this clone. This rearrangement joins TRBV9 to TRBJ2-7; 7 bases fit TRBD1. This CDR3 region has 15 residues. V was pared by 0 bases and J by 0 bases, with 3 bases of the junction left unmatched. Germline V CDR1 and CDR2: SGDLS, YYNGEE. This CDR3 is CASSVGPGGSYEQYF. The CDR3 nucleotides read TGTGCCAGCAGCGTAGGGCCAGGGGGCTCCTACGAGCAGTACTTC.

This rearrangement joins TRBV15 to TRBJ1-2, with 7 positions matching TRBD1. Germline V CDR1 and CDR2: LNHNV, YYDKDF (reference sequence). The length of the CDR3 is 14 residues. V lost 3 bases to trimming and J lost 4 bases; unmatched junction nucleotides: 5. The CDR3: CATSRPGTAYGYTF. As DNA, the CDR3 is TGTGCCACCAGCAGGCCCGGGACAGCCTATGGCTACACCTTC. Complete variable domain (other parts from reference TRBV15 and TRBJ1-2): DAMVIQNPRYQVTQFGKPVTLSCSQTLNHNVMYWYQQKSSQAPKLLFHYYDKDFNNEADTPDNFQSRRPNTSFCFLDIRSPGLGDTAMYLCATSRPGTAYGYTFGSGTRLTVV.

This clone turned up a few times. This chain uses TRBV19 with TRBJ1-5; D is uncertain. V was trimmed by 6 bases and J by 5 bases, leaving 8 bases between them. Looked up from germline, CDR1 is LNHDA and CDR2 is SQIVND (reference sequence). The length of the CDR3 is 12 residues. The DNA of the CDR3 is TGTGCCAGTAGCCGCCTCGATCAGCCCCAGCATTTT. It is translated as CASSRLDQPQHF. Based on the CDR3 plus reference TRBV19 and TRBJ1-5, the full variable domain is DGGITQSPKYLFRKEGQNVTLSCEQNLNHDAMYWYRQDPGQGLRLIYYSQIVNDFQKGDIAEGYSVSREKKESFPLTVTSAQKNPTAFYLCASSRLDQPQHFGDGTRLSIL.

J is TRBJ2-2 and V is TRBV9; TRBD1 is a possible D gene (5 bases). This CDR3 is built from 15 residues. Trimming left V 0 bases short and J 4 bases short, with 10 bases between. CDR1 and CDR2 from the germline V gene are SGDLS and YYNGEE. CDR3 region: CASSVAGHLTGELFF. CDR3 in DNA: TGTGCCAGCAGCGTAGCCGGACACCTCACCGGGGAGCTGTTTTTT.